A few counts support the clone carrying this TCR beta chain. Antigen unknown. The data stem from a study of CD8 T cells in ankylosing spondylitis. Study-level results: In the blood and synovial fluid of reactive arthritis, some motif variants had been previously reported. The study identified a TCR beta motif of roughly eight highly homologous variants that appeared characteristic of ankylosing spondylitis blood.

TCR beta libraries were made by quantitative 5'-RACE with molecular barcodes. Using its own MiXCR run on the 5' RACE reads, TCRdb lists one record per CDR3 protein. The sample has around 90,000 distinct CDR3 sequences, roughly 27% seen once. The source of this sequence is a male donor with ankylosing spondylitis or in good health (not recorded which). The specimen sequenced was blood, either unsorted or a sorted T cell fraction (not recorded which).

CDR3 coding DNA: TGTGCCAGCAGTTTTCAGACAGATCGGATTGAAGCTTTCTTT. It is translated as CASSFQTDRIEAFF. The chain couples TRBV12-3 or TRBV12-4 to TRBJ1-1; weak D call: TRBD1 (5 bases). The CDR3 is 14 amino acids. Trimming pared 3 bases from V and 7 bases from J, leaving 15 bases between.